This TCR beta chain is from a study of memory CD4+ T cells and cytomegalovirus serostatus. Points on this clone: Its target is unknown.

Findings and caveats of the study: The CMV-associated TCR signature appears largely within the CD4+ memory repertoire. CD4+ memory repertoires contained 67 of 164 reported CMV TCRbeta sequences.

Trimming at V came to 2 bases and at J to 3 bases, leaving 10 bases not matched to a gene. Germline assignment: CDR1 GTSNPN and CDR2 SVGIG (reference sequence). The CDR3 runs 15 residues. Single viable CD3+CD4+CD8-CD45RO+ cells were sorted as the memory CD4+ T cells. Total CD4+ T cells were enriched by CD4 positive selection. The repertoire was sequenced with immunoSEQ multiplex PCR; TCRdb's copy has only in-frame clones and lacks some. Of 55,000 to 80,000 clones in the sample, roughly three quarters were seen once. This sequence joins TRBV30 and TRBJ2-7; 7 nucleotides line up with TRBD1. This TCR was sampled from an adult in good health and CMV-seropositive. Source material: memory CD4+ T cells from blood. The CDR3 protein is CAWSRKQGKVYEQYF. The CDR3, as DNA: TGTGCCTGGAGTCGAAAACAGGGGAAGGTCTACGAGCAGTACTTC.